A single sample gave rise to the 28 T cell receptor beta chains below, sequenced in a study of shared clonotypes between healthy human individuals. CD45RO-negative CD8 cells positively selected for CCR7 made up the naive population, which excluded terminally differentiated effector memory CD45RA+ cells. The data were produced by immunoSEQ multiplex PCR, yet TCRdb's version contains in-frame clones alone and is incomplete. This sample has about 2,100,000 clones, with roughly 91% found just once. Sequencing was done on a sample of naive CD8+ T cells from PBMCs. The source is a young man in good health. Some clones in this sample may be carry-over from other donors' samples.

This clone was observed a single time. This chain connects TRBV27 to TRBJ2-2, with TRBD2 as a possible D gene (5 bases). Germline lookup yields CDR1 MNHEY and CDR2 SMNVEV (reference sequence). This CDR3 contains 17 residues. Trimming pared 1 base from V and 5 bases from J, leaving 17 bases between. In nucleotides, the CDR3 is TGTGCCAGCAGTTTATTTCGAGGGTTCGATGAGACCGGGGAGCTGTTTTTT. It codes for CASSLFRGFDETGELFF.

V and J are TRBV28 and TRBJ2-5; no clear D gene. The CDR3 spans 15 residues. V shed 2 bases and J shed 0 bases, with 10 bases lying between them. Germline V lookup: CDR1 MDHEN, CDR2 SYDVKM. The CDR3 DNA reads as TGTGCCAGCAGTTTAGAAAAGACCAACCAAGAGACCCAGTACTTC. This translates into CASSLEKTNQETQYF.

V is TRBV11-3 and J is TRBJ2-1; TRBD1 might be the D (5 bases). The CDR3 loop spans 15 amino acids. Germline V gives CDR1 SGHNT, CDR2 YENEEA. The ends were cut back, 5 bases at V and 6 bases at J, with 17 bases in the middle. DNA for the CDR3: TGTGCCAGCAGCCCGACTGGGGCAGGAAGCAATGAGCAGTTCTTC. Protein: CASSPTGAGSNEQFF. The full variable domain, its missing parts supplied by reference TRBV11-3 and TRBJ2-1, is EAGVVQSPRYKIIEKKQPVAFWCNPISGHNTLYWYLQNLGQGPELLIRYENEEAVDDSQLPKDRFSAERLKGVDSTLKIQPAELGDSAVYLCASSPTGAGSNEQFFGPGTRLTVL.

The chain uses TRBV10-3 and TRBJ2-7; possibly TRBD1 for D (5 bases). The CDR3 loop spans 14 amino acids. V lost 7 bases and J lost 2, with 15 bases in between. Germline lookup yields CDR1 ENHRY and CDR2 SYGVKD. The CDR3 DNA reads TGTGCCATCATGGGGCAGGAAAGTCCCTACGAGCAGTACTTC. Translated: CAIMGQESPYEQYF.

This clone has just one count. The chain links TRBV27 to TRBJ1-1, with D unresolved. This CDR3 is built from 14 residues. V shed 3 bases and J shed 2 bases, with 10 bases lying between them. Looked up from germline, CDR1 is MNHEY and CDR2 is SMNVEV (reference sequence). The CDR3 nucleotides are TGTGCCAGCAGTTTTCATTGGGCAAACACTGAAGCTTTCTTT. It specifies CASSFHWANTEAFF.

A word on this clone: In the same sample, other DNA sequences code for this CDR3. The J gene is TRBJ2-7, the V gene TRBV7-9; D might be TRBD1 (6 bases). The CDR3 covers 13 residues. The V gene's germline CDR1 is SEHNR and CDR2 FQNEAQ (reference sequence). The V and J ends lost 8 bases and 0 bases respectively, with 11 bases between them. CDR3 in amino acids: CASREGVSYEQYF. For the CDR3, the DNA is TGTGCCAGCCGCGAGGGGGTCTCCTACGAGCAGTACTTC.

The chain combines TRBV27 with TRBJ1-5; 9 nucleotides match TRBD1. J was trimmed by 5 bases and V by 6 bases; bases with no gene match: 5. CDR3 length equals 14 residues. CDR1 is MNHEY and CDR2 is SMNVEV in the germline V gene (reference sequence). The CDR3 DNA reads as TGTGCCAGCAGCTGGACAGGGGAATATCAGCCCCAGCATTTT. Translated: CASSWTGEYQPQHF.

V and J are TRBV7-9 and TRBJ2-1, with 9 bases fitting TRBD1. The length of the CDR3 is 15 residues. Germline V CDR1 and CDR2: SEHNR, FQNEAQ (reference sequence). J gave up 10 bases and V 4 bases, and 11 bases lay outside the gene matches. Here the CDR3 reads CASSSGTGFGREQFF. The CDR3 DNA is TGTGCCAGCAGCTCCGGGACAGGGTTTGGAAGAGAGCAGTTCTTC.

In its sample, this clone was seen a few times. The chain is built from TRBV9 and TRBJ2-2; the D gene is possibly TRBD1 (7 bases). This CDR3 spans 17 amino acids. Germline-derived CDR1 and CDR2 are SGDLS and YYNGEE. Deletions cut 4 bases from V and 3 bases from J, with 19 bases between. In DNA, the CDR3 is TGTGCCAGCAGCCCCGGACAGGCGGGGTGGTACACCGGGGAGCTGTTTTTT. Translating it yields CASSPGQAGWYTGELFF.

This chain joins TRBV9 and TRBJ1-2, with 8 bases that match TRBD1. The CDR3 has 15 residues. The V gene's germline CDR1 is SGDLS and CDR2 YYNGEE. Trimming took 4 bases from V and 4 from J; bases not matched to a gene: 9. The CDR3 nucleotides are TGTGCCAGCAGCCTCCGGACAGGGAAACCCTATGGCTACACCTTC. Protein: CASSLRTGKPYGYTF.

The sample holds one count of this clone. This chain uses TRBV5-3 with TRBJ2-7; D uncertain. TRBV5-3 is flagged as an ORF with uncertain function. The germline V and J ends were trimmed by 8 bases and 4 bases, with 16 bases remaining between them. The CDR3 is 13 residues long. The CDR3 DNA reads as TGTGCCAGCAGCCAAGTGTCGCATTACGAGCAGTACTTC. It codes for CASSQVSHYEQYF.

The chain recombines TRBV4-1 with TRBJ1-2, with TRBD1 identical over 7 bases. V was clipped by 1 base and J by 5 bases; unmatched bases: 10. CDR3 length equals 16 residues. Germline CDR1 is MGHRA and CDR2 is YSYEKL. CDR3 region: CASSQGAPGQMYGYTF. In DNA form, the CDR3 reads TGCGCCAGCAGCCAAGGGGCTCCGGGACAGATGTATGGCTACACCTTC.

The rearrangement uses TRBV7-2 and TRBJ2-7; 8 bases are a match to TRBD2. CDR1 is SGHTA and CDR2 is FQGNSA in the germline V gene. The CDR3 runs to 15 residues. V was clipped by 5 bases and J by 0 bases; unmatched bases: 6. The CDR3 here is CASSPGGHPSYEQYF. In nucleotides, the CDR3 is TGTGCCAGCAGCCCGGGGGGGCACCCCTCCTACGAGCAGTACTTC. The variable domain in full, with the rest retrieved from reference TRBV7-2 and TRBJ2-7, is GAGVSQSPSNKVTEKGKDVELRCDPISGHTALYWYRQSLGQGLEFLIYFQGNSAPDKSGLPSDRFSAERTGGSVSTLTIQRTQQEDSAVYLCASSPGGHPSYEQYFGPGTRLTVT.

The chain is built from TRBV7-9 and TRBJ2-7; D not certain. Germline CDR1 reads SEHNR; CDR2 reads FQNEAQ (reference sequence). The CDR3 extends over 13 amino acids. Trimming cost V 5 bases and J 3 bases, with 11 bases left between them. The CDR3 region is CASSPSSRYEQYF. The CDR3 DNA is TGTGCCAGCAGCCCTAGTAGTCGCTACGAGCAGTACTTC.

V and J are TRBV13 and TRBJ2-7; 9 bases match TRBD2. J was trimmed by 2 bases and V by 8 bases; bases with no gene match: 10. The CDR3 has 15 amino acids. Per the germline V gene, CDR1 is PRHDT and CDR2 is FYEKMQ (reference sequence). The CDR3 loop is CASRPWREGPYEQYF. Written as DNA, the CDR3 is TGTGCCAGCCGTCCTTGGCGGGAGGGCCCCTACGAGCAGTACTTC.

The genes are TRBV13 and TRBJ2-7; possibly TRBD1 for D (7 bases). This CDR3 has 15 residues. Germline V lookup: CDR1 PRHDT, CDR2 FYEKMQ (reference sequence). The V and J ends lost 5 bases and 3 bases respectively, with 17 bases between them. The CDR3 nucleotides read TGTGCCAGCAGCCCGGCGGGGCAGGGGGGCTACGAGCAGTACTTC. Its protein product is CASSPAGQGGYEQYF. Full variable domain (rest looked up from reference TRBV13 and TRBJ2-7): AAGVIQSPRHLIKEKRETATLKCYPIPRHDTVYWYQQGPGQDPQFLISFYEKMQSDKGSIPDRFSAQQFSDYHSELNMSSLELGDSALYFCASSPAGQGGYEQYFGPGTRLTVT.

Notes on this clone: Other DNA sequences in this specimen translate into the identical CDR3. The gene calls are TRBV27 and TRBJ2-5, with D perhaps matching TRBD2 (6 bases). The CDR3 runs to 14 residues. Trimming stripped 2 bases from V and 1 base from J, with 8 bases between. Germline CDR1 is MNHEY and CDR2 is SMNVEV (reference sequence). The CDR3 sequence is CASSLLGGQETQYF. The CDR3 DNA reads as TGTGCCAGCAGTTTACTGGGGGGCCAAGAGACCCAGTACTTC.

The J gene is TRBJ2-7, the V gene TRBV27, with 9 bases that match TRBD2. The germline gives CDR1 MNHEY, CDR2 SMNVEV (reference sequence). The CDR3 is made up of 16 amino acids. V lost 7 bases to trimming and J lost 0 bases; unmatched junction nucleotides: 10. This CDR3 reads CASTTSSGTLSYEQYF. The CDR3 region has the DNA TGTGCCAGCACGACTTCTAGCGGGACCCTCTCCTACGAGCAGTACTTC.

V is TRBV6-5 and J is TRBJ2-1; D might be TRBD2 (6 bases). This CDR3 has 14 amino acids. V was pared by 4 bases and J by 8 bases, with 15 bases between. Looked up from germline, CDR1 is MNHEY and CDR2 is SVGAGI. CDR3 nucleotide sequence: TGTGCCAGCAGTTCTTGGAGGGTGAACGATGAGCAGTTCTTC. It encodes CASSSWRVNDEQFF.

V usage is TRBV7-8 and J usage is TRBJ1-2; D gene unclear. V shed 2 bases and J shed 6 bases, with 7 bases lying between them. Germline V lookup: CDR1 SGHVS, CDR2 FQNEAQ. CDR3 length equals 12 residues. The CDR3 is CASSLPADGYTF. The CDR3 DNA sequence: TGTGCCAGCAGCTTACCCGCGGATGGCTACACCTTC.

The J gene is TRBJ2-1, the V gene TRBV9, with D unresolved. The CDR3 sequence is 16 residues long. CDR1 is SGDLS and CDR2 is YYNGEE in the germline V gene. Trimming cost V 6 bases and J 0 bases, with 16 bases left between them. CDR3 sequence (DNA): TGTGCCAGCACGAAACAGTCTTCACCCTCCTACAATGAGCAGTTCTTC. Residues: CASTKQSSPSYNEQFF.

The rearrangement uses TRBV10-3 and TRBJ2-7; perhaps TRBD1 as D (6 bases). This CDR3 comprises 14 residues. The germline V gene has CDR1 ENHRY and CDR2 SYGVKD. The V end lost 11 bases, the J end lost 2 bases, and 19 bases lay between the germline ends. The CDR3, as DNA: TGTGCCGCCGGACAAGGGGGAATTACCTACGAGCAGTACTTC. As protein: CAAGQGGITYEQYF.

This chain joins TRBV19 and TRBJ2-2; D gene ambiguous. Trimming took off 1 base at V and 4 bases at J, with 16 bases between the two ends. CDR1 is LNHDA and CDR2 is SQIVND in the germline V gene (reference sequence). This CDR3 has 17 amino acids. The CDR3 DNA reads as TGTGCCAGTAGTATAGGGGGTCCCACTCTGGGCACCGGGGAGCTGTTTTTT. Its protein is CASSIGGPTLGTGELFF.

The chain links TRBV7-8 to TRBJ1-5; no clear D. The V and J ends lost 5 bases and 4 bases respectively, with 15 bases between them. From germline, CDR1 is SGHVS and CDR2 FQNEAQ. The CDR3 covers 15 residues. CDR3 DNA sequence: TGTGCCAGCAGCCAGGCCCGGGGTGTGAATCAGCCCCAGCATTTT. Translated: CASSQARGVNQPQHF.

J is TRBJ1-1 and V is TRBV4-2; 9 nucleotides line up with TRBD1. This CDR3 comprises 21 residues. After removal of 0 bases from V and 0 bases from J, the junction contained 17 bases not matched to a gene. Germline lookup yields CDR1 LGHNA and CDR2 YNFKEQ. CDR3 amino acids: CASSQEYTGGETYLMNTEAFF. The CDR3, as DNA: TGTGCCAGCAGCCAAGAGTACACAGGGGGCGAAACCTACCTTATGAACACTGAAGCTTTCTTT.

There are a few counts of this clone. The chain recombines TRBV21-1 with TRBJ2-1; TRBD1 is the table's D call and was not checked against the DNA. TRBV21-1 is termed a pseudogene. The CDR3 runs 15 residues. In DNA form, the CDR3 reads TGTGCCAGCAGCAAAATAAGGGGGTGTTACAATGAGCAGTTCTTC. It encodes CASSKIRGCYNEQFF.

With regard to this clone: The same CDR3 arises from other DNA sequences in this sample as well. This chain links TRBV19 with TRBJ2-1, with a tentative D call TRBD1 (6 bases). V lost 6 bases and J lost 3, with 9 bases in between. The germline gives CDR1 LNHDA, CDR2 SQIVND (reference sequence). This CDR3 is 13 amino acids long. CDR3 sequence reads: CASSRDNYNEQFF. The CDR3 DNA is TGTGCCAGTAGCCGGGACAACTACAATGAGCAGTTCTTC.

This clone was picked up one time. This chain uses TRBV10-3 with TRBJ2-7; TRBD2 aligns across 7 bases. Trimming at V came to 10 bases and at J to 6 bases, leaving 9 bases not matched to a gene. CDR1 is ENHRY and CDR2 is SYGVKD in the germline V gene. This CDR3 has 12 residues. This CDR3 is CATSDASGEQYF. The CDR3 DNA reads TGTGCCACCTCGGACGCTAGCGGCGAGCAGTACTTC.